This T cell receptor beta chain derives from a study of blood T cell repertoires in COVID-19. Study-wide background: The United States, Italy and Spain supplied acute and convalescent COVID-19 samples. Nucleic acid was either cDNA or gDNA, and it came from T cells, B-cell-depleted T cells, or PBMCs.

In the study's own analysis: From reference gene primer amplification, estimates of nucleated cell counts were derived. Generated by immunoSEQ multiplex PCR, the TCRdb table keeps only in-frame clones and is missing some. The D gene and trimming were derived from the DNA, and the V and J assignments and clone size from that table. The table lists a few hundred thousand clones, roughly 85% of them singletons, with about 3.4% in the top ten. Per germline, CDR1 MDHEN and CDR2 SYDVKM. The V end was cut by 5 bases, the J end by 0 bases, with 13 bases between. The CDR3 runs to 15 residues. This receptor was taken from a young woman with acute or convalescent COVID-19. The V and J genes are TRBV28 and TRBJ1-2, with D hard to call. The material sequenced was peripheral blood. The CDR3, as DNA: TGTGCCAGCAGTCGAGGGTCCTTCGCTAACTATGGCTACACCTTC. Amino acids: CASSRGSFANYGYTF.